This T cell receptor (beta chain) was observed in a study of PD-1 blockade in classical Hodgkin lymphoma. Regarding the study as a whole: Baseline diversity resembling that of newly diagnosed patients was seen in complete responders.

Turning to this clone: The antigen is unknown.

Some clones are missing from TCRdb's copy, which holds only in-frame ones; the method was immunoSEQ multiplex PCR. The sample holds about 44,000 clones; 66% are singletons and the top ten take 3% to 4%. Time point of the sample: cycle 4 day 1 (C4D1), after more than five weeks of nivolumab. Patients all relapsed after autologous stem cell transplantation, and there was variation in brentuximab vedotin exposure. Germline CDR1 LGHNA, CDR2 YSLEER. V was clipped by 4 bases and J by 6 bases, with 18 bases between them. This CDR3 region has 16 residues. V is TRBV4-3 and J is TRBJ1-4, with D perhaps matching TRBD1 (6 bases). Material: peripheral blood mononuclear cells (PBMCs), obtained before the fourth cycle of nivolumab. This sequence was found in a human donor with classical Hodgkin lymphoma. CDR3 in DNA: TGCGCCAGCAGCCTAGGACAGCCACATTCGGATGAAAAACTGTTTTTT. Encoded protein: CASSLGQPHSDEKLFF.